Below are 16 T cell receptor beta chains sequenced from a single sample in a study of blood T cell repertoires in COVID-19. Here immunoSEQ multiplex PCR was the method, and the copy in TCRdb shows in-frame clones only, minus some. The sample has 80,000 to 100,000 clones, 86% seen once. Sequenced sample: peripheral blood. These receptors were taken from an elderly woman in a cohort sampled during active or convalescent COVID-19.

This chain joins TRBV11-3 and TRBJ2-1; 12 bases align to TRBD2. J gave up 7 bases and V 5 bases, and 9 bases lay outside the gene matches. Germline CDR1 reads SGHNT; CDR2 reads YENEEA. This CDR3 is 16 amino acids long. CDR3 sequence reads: CASSPPSGRAGNEQFF. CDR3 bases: TGTGCCAGCAGCCCACCTAGCGGGAGGGCCGGGAATGAGCAGTTCTTC.

In DNA, the CDR3 is TGTGCCAGCAGCGTCACCGGGACAGAGTACAATGAGCAGTTCTTC. Protein product: CASSVTGTEYNEQFF. V is TRBV9 and J is TRBJ2-1, with 7 positions matching TRBD1. J gave up 4 bases and V 2 bases, and 6 bases lay outside the gene matches. Germline CDR1 reads SGDLS; CDR2 reads YYNGEE. This CDR3 contains 15 residues.

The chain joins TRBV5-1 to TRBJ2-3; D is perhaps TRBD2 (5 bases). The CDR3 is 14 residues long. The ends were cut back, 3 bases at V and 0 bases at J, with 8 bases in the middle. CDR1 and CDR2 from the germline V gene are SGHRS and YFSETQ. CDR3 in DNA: TGCGCCAGCAGCTCGAGCGGAAGCACAGATACGCAGTATTTT. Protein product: CASSSSGSTDTQYF.

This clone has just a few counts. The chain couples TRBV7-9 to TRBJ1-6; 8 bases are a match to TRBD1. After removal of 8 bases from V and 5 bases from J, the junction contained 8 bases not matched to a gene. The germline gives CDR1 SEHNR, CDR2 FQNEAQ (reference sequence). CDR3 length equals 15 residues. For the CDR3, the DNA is TGTGCCAGCTCCCTGGGGGGACAGGATAATTCACCCCTCCACTTT. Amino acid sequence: CASSLGGQDNSPLHF.

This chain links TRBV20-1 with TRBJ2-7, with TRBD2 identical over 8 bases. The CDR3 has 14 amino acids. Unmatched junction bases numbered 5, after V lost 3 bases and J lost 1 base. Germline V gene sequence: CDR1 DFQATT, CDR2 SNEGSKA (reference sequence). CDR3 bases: TGCAGTGCTAGTCAAACTAGCGGTTCCTACGAGCAGTACTTC. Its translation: CSASQTSGSYEQYF.

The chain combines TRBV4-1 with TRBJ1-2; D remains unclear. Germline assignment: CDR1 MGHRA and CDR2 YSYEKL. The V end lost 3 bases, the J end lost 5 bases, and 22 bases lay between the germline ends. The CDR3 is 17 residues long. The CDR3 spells CASSHLFYVRRGYGYTF. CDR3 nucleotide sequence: TGCGCCAGCAGCCACCTGTTCTATGTCCGGAGAGGGTATGGCTACACCTTC.

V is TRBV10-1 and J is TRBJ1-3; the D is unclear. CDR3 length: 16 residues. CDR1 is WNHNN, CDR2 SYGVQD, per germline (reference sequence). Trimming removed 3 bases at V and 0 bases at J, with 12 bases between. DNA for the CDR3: TGCGCCAGCAGTGATGGCAGACTACTCTCTGGAAACACCATATATTTT. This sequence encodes CASSDGRLLSGNTIYF.

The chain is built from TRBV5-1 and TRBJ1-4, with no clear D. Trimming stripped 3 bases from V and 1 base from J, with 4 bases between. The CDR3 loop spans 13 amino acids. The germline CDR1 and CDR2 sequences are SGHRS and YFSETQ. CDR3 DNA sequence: TGCGCCAGCAGCTCAGTAACTAATGAAAAACTGTTTTTT. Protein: CASSSVTNEKLFF.

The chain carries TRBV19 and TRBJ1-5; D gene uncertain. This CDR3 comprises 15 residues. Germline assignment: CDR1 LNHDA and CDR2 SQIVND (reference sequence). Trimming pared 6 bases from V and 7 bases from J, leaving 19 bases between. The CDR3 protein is CASSLPGGLGQPQHF. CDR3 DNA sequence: TGTGCCAGTAGCCTACCCGGCGGACTCGGGCAGCCCCAGCATTTT.

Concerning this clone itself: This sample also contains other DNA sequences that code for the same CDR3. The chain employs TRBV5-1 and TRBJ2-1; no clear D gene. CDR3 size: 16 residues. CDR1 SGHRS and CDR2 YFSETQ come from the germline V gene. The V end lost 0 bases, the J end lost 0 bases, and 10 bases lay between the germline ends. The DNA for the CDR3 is TGCGCCAGCAGCTTGGAGGCGGCCAGCTCCTACAATGAGCAGTTCTTC. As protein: CASSLEAASSYNEQFF.

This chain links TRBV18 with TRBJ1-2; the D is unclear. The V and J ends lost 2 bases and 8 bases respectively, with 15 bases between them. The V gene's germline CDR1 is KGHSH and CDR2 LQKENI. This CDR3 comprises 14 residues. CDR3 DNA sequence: TGTGCCAGCTCACCAGCGGCTCCTGCTGGGGGCTACACCTTC. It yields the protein CASSPAAPAGGYTF.

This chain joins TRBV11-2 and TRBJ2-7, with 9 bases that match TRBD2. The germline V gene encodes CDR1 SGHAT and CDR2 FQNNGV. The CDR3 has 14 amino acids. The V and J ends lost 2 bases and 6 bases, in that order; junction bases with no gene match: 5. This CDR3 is CASSLWRGGAEQYF. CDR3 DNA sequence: TGTGCCAGCAGCTTATGGCGGGGGGGGGCCGAGCAGTACTTC.

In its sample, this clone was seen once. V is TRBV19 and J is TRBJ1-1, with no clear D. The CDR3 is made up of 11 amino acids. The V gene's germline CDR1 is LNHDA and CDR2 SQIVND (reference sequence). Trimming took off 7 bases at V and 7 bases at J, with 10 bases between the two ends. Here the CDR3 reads CASTREIEAFF. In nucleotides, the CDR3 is TGTGCCAGTACACGGGAGATTGAAGCTTTCTTT.

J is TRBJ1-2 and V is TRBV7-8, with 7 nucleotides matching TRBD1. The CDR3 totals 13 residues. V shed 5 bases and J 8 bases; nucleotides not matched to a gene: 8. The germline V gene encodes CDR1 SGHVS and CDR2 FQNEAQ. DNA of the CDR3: TGTGCCAGCAGCCGTGACAGGGTTGAGGGCTACACCTTC. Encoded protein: CASSRDRVEGYTF.

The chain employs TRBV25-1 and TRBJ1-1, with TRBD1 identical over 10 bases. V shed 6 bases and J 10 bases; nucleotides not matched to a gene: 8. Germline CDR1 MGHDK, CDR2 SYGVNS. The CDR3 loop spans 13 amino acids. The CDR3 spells CASRDRGLGGAFF. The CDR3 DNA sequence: TGTGCCAGCAGAGACAGGGGGCTAGGGGGAGCTTTCTTT.

In DNA, the CDR3 is TGTGCCAGCAGCGTAGCAGGACAGAGCTCCTATAATTCACCCCTCCACTTT. The encoded protein is CASSVAGQSSYNSPLHF. The genes are TRBV9 and TRBJ1-6; weak D call: TRBD1 (6 bases). CDR1 SGDLS and CDR2 YYNGEE come from the germline V gene. V was trimmed by 0 bases and J by 0 bases, leaving 10 bases between them. The CDR3 has 17 amino acids.